The 3 T cell receptor beta chains below all came from one sample that was sequenced in a study of blood T cells in healthy people across ages. A second PCR of about 7 to 11 cycles used a sample-barcoded 5' primer and a J-beta primer mix. TCRdb fed the 5' RACE reads into MiXCR, producing one record per CDR3 protein. The sample includes about 1 million distinct CDR3 sequences, less than 50% seen only once; the top ten take about 20%. Sequenced material: blood. These receptors were collected from a woman in her sixties in good health.

This chain joins TRBV29-1 and TRBJ2-5; possibly TRBD2 for D (5 bases). The J call may be wrong; the DNA end is better matched by TRBJ2-7. CDR1 SQVTM and CDR2 ANQGSEA come from the germline V gene. There are 10 residues in the CDR3. The DNA for the CDR3 is TGCAGCGTGGGAGCCCCCGAGCAGTACTTC. Translating it yields CSVGAPEQYF.

The V call is TRBV10-1, the J call TRBJ1-5; D unclear. The CDR3 extends over 13 amino acids. The germline gives CDR1 WNHNN, CDR2 SYGVQD (reference sequence). V shed 0 bases and J shed 5 bases, with 5 bases lying between them. Written as DNA, the CDR3 is TGCGCCAGCAGTGAGTCCGGCCATCAGCCCCAGCATTTT. Translation: CASSESGHQPQHF.

This clonotype was found a few times. The V and J genes are TRBV6-1 and TRBJ2-4, with D tentatively TRBD2 (5 bases). This CDR3 has 13 amino acids. Germline V gene lookup returns CDR1 MNHNS and CDR2 SASEGT. Trimming removed 7 bases at V and 13 bases at J, with 20 bases between. Here the CDR3 reads CASTPGPSWEQYF. CDR3 nucleotides: TGTGCCAGCACCCCTGGCCCCTCCTGGGAGCAGTACTTC.